Listed here is a single T cell receptor (beta chain). V dropped 6 bases and J dropped 0 bases, with 8 bases sitting between them. Germline CDR1 and CDR2: SGHTA and FQGNSA. This CDR3 has 13 amino acids. The data were obtained in a study of cytomegalovirus exposure and HLA in healthy donors. Libraries were prepared by immunoSEQ multiplex PCR; TCRdb keeps only in-frame clonotypes and omits some of them. Of about 190,000 clones in the sample, approximately 84% were seen once. The sample consisted of PBMCs. The receptor's source is a man younger than 30 in good health and CMV-seropositive. This chain uses TRBV7-2 with TRBJ2-5, with a possible D match to TRBD2 (5 bases). The chain's CDR3 is CASRPGYQETQYF. DNA for the CDR3: TGTGCCAGCAGGCCGGGGTACCAAGAGACCCAGTACTTC. Filled out from reference TRBV7-2 and TRBJ2-5, the complete variable domain reads GAGVSQSPSNKVTEKGKDVELRCDPISGHTALYWYRQSLGQGLEFLIYFQGNSAPDKSGLPSDRFSAERTGGSVSTLTIQRTQQEDSAVYLCASRPGYQETQYFGPGTRLLVL.